This T cell receptor (beta chain) is drawn from a study of cytomegalovirus exposure and HLA in healthy donors (dated by TCRdb to 2016 to 2017). With respect to the entire study: In an earlier analysis of roughly 500 of the donors, less than 350 Gb of sequence data and just under 120 million unique TCR beta sequences from about 179 million T cells were reported. An early release covering about 600 HLA-typed donors comprised 250 to 350 gigabases of sequencing data and 65 million to 100 million unique TCR sequences. Of the roughly 400 genotyped donors, approximately 80% fell in the genetic ancestry cluster associated with self-reported Caucasian donors. The study was designed to test whether signatures of past pathogen exposure could be identified by cataloging public T cell receptors. The study used immunosequencing to profile the T cell repertoires of under 700 subjects and linked those repertoires to cytomegalovirus serostatus. Besides the first cohort of more than 650 subjects, a separate validation cohort made up of roughly 130 different subjects was used. The study combined high-throughput TCR immunosequencing, statistical association of individual TCRs with disease status, and machine learning to predict cytomegalovirus infection status. To study patterns of TCR occurrence, a later analysis re-analyzed previously published TCR beta repertoires from 700 or so donors and added high-resolution HLA genotyping. The later analysis used no new phenotypic data to find candidate immune exposures, relying instead on TCR beta sequences and their occurrence across donors. An earlier analysis of 587 of the donors applied high-throughput TCR beta sequencing to assess whether each TCR beta V gene segment acted as functional or pseudogenic. Donor age, sex, ethnicity and CMV serostatus were compiled together with the repertoire data. A later genetic analysis took genome-wide SNP genotypes for about 55% of the roughly 700 donors and used that subset as a discovery cohort. Every repertoire in the discovery cohort had been generated on one and the same sequencing platform. Class I and class II HLA loci were covered by the typing at four-digit resolution. Typing coverage varied by locus: about 620-630 donors for A, B, C, DRB1 and DQB1; 522 for DQA1; about 600 for DPA1; about 450 for DPB1. About five DR-DQ haplotypes were treated as single units for association and clustering because of strong linkage in the cohort. Among almost 400 genotyped donors of the cohort, an average of roughly 240,000 unique TCR beta nucleotide sequences were sequenced per donor, roughly 20% of them non-productive.

With respect to this clone: Which antigen it targets is not known. Base qualities are missing; no much larger clone stands one base away.

At the junction V is shortened by 0 bases and J by 7 bases, with 9 bases in between. From cysteine to phenylalanine, the CDR3 is 13 amino acids long. Only the CDR3 portion is preserved as DNA: 39 bases, with reading frame beginning at the first base. From the germline V gene (reference sequence), CDR1 is LNHNV and CDR2 is YYDKDF. The cohort comprised 670 or so healthy bone marrow donors. All cohort members were sampled while nominally healthy, although unrecorded immune exposures were likely present. The donor tested CMV seronegative, placing the donor among the 350 or so seronegative members of the cohort. Every donor gave a peripheral blood sample, and the peripheral blood mononuclear cells from that sample were used for TCR beta sequencing. Genomic DNA was extracted from the blood cell samples with the Qiagen DNeasy Blood Extraction Kit. On the study overall, not on this receptor specifically: The classifier was reported to diagnose cytomegalovirus status with high specificity and sensitivity in both the original and validation cohorts. In an earlier analysis of around 600 of the donors, most TCR beta V segments appeared in productive rearrangements about 90% or about 30% of the time, broadly matching IMGT annotations. A later analysis found that HLA-associated TCR beta chains were more clonally expanded and had lower generation probabilities than equally common non-associated chains. The sequencing pipeline was judged likely to have produced a cluster of highly shared sequence variants as a technical artifact. Most TCR sequences were observed very rarely across donors, whereas some public TCRs were present in many individuals. A later analysis found that most CMV-associated TCR beta chains appeared HLA-restricted, with HLA associations seemingly driven largely by CMV exposure. A further reported finding was that TCR beta sequences accurately predicted the HLA-A and HLA-B alleles for most subjects in the first cohort. Linkage disequilibrium might explain the correlated functional status among segregating V segments, but an unknown experimental factor could not be ruled out. A later analysis reported that several top co-occurrence clusters appeared linked to parvovirus B19, influenza, CMV and Epstein-Barr virus. In a later analysis, TCR association rates were found to vary across HLA loci, with the most associated TCRs seen for DRB1 alleles and the fewest for HLA-C alleles. A later genetic analysis associated a missense DCLRE1C variant with V-gene and J-gene trimming of TCR beta chains, and an independent cohort replicated the association. For the cohort, immune exposure information was limited to CMV serostatus. Because counts were too low, seventeen rarely observed V segments, including chromosome 9 orphons, were excluded from the earlier analysis of 587 of the donors. In a later genetic analysis, fewer N-insertions in productive TCRs were reported among donors in an Asian-associated ancestry cluster than the roughly 700-donor mean. Roughly uniform sequencing depth across donors was assumed in presence/absence analyses, although this assumption may not hold. HLA typing was unavailable for some donors at each locus, so association tests used only the typed subset. This cohort had only TCR beta chains sequenced, and the lack of alpha or paired-chain data limited which features could be detected. Some IMGT-functional V segments, including TRBV6-2 and TRBV6-3, could not be distinguished by the 87-base-pair reads and were therefore excluded. In vitro tests confirmed that a few of the cytomegalovirus-associated TCR beta chains recognize cytomegalovirus antigens. Strong co-occurrence of HLA alleles, especially DR and DQ, made assigning TCR associations to individual alleles difficult. The study listed over 150 TCR beta chains as associated with cytomegalovirus. According to the authors, the approach could potentially be generalized to other disease states and immunological phenotypes. At a false discovery rate of 0.05, a later analysis linked 15,000 to 20,000 TCR beta sequences to specific HLA alleles.

Library preparation employed the immunoSEQ multiplex PCR assay. The multiplex PCR relied on a mix of 60 forward primers for TCR Vbeta segments and 13 reverse primers for TCR Jbeta segments. The CDR3 region of rearranged TCR beta genes was amplified from genomic DNA by a multiplex PCR assay. The amplified TCR beta libraries were sequenced on the Illumina HiSeq System as 87-base-pair reads. The published analysis was carried out like this. A later analysis counted tens of millions of unique TCR beta chains across the 690 or so repertoires, and roughly 10 million of these chains were shared by at least two donors. To remove PCR and sequencing errors, raw reads were error-corrected and collapsed into unique sequences using a nearest-neighbor algorithm that merged closely related sequences. CDR3 sequences were aligned to IMGT reference sequences to assign V, D and J gene segments. For a sequence to be retained, a match of at least six nucleotides to both a V gene segment and a J gene segment was required. Rearrangements were classified as productive when the CDR3 lacked stop codons and remained in frame with V and J, and all other rearrangements were classified as non-productive. Following IMGT convention, CDR3 was defined as the stretch from the second conserved V-encoded cysteine up to the conserved J-encoded phenylalanine. Sequences without an unambiguous match to a single V gene segment were excluded from the earlier analysis of almost 600 of the donors. An earlier analysis of 500 to 700 of the donors classified V segments as functional when productive rearrangements were above 56.7% and as segregating when the standard deviation between donors was above 5%. A statistical classification framework was built to diagnose cytomegalovirus status from the catalog of TCR beta chain sequences. A later analysis assigned V and J genes by comparing TCR nucleotide sequences with IMGT/GENE-DB human TR gene sequences. Using the TCRdist pipeline, a later analysis assigned CDR3 sequences along with most-parsimonious VDJ recombination scenarios. In a later analysis, every TCR beta chain was defined by the combination of its CDR3 amino acid sequence and its V-gene family, and reads without a unique V-gene family were dropped. In a later analysis, some 600 highly shared, low-generation-probability nucleotide sequences were removed to address suspected cross-contamination and a sequencing artifact. In a later analysis, a clonal expansion index for each public chain was calculated from normalized within-repertoire ranks of inferred template counts. In a later analysis, generation probabilities were computed using a VDJ recombination model fitted to out-of-frame rearrangements, and the results were checked against IGoR. A later analysis scored TCR-TCR, TCR-HLA and TCR-CMV co-occurrence with hypergeometric tests, applying a repertoire-size bias correction to TCR pairs. False discovery rates were estimated in a later analysis by permuting HLA or CMV assignments 20 times. In a later analysis, co-occurring TCRs were grouped using DBSCAN, with TCRdist sequence similarity added in when clustering inside HLA-allele-positive subsets. Repertoires with fewer than 30,000 or more than 120,000 public chains were left out of co-occurrence clustering, as were four to six repertoires with anomalous nucleotide sharing. TCRdb limited this immuneACCESS table to in-frame rearrangements with V and J called. A share of clones is missing; checked studies link under half to unresolved V genes, and the rest is unexplained. Clonal size and the V and J genes are those of that table, whereas D and trimming came from the DNA. This sample has about 230,000 clones in its table, and approximately 82% of those were observed once. The top ten constitute about 0.58% of the sample.

In this chain, TRBV15 is recombined with TRBJ1-1; no D segment can be confidently identified. The sequenced material came from PBMCs. The receptor's source is a woman aged 40 to 50 in good health and CMV-seronegative. The CDR3 is CATSRDLSVEAFF. The nucleotide sequence is TGTGCCACCAGCAGAGATTTAAGCGTTGAAGCTTTCTTT. Supplemented by the reference TRBV15 and TRBJ1-1 proteins around the CDR3, the complete variable domain is DAMVIQNPRYQVTQFGKPVTLSCSQTLNHNVMYWYQQKSSQAPKLLFHYYDKDFNNEADTPDNFQSRRPNTSFCFLDIRSPGLGDTAMYLCATSRDLSVEAFFGQGTRLTVV.